Sequencing of this TCR beta chain was carried out in a study of CD8+ T cells in alopecia areata. The CDR3 covers 13 residues. From germline, CDR1 is KGHPV and CDR2 FQNQEV (reference sequence). V was shortened by 9 bases and J by 4 bases, with 10 bases between the two germline ends. This clone was observed a few times. Gene names refer to mouse genes. The read ends 3 residues before the CDR3 terminus; that terminus is restored from the germline J gene. Isolated RNA was reverse transcribed into cDNA used as the sequencing template. Assay: immunoSEQ multiplex PCR; the TCRdb copy retains only in-frame clones and omits some. The profile covers about 300,000 clones, none occurring a single time. CD4, CD8alpha, NKG2D, NKG2ACE and other markers were used to sort pooled cutaneous lymph node cells.

The V and J genes are TRBV26 and TRBJ1-6; the D gene is possibly TRBD1 (5 bases). TRBJ1-6 is flagged as an ORF with uncertain function. The TCR was taken from a C3H/HeJ mouse with alopecia areata. For this mouse line, the MHC haplotype is H2-k. Source material: CD4+ T cells sorted from a lymph node. CDR3 DNA, as far as it was read: TGTGCCAGAGCCAGGGAGTATAATTCGCCC. This encodes CARAREYNSP. The full CDR3 protein is CARAREYNSPLYF.